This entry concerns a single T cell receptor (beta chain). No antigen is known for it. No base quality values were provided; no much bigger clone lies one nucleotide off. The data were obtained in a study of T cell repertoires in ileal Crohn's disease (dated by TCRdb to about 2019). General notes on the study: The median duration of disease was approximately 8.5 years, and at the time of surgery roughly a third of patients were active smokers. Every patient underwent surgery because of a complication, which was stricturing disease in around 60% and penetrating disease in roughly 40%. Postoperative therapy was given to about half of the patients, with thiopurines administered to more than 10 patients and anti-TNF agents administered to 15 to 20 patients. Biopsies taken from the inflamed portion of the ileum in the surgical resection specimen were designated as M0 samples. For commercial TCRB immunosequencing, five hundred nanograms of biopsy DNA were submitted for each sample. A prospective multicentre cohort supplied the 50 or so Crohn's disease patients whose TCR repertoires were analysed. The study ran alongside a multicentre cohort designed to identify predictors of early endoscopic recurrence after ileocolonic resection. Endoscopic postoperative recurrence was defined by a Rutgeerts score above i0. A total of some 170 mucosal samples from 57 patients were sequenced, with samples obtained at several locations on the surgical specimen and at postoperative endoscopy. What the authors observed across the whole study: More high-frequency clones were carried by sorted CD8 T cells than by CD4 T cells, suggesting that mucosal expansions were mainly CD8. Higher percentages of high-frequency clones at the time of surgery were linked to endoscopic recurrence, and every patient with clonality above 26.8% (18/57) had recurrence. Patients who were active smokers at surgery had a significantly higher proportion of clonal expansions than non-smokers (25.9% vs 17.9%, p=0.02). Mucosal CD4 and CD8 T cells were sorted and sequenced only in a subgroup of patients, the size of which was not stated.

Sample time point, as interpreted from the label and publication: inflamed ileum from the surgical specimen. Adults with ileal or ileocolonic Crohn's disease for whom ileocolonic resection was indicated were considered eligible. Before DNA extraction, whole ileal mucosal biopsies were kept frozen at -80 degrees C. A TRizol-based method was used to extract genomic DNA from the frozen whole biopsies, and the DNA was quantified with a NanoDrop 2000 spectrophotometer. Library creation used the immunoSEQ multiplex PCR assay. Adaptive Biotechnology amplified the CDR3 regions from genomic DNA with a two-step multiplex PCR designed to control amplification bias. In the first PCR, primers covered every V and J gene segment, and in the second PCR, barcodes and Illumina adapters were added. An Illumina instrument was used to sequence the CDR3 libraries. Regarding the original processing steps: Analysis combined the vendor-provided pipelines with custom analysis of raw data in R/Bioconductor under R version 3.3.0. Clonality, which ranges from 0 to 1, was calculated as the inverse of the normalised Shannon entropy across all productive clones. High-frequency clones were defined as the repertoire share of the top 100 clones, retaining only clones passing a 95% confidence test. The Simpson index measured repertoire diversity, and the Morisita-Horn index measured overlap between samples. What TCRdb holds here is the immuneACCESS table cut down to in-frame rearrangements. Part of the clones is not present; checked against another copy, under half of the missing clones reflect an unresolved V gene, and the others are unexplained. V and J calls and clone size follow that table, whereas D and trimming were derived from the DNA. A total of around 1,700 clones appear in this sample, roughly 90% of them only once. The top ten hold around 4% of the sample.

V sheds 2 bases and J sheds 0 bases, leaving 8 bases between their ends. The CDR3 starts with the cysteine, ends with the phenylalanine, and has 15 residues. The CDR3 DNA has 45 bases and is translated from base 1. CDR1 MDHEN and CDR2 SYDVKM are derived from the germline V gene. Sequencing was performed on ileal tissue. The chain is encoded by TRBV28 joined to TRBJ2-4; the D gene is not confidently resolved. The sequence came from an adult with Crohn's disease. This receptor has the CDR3 CASSLISVAKNIQYF. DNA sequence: TGTGCCAGCAGTTTAATTTCCGTAGCCAAAAACATTCAGTACTTC.